These 20 T cell receptor beta chains share one sample of origin, sequenced in a study of blood T cell repertoires in COVID-19. Clones were sequenced by immunoSEQ multiplex PCR, and TCRdb holds only the in-frame ones, with some missing. The sample lists about 66,000 clones, 88% occurring once. Sequencing input: peripheral blood. All receptors come from a woman in her seventies with acute or convalescent COVID-19.

The V call is TRBV28, the J call TRBJ1-5, with 11 bases lining up with TRBD1. Unmatched junction bases numbered 2, after V lost 4 bases and J lost 0 bases. CDR3 length equals 16 residues. The germline V gene encodes CDR1 MDHEN and CDR2 SYDVKM. Here the CDR3 reads CASSWGQGDSNQPQHF. The CDR3 nucleotides are TGTGCCAGCAGTTGGGGACAGGGGGATAGCAATCAGCCCCAGCATTTT. The entire variable domain, with the rest obtained from reference TRBV28 and TRBJ1-5, is as follows: DVKVTQSSRYLVKRTGEKVFLECVQDMDHENMFWYRQDPGLGLRLIYFSYDVKMKEKGDIPEGYSVSREKKERFSLILESASTNQTSMYLCASSWGQGDSNQPQHFGDGTRLSIL.

This clone has just one count. The gene calls are TRBV29-1 and TRBJ2-1, with TRBD2 identical over 10 bases. The J segment lost 9 bases and the V segment lost 1 base, leaving 6 bases of the junction unmatched. The germline V gene has CDR1 SQVTM and CDR2 ANQGSEA. CDR3 size: 14 residues. CDR3 residues: CSVEVLAGVGEQFF. The CDR3 DNA sequence: TGCAGCGTTGAAGTCCTAGCGGGAGTTGGTGAGCAGTTCTTC.

The V call is TRBV28, the J call TRBJ2-2; TRBD2 agrees at 7 bases. Germline loops: CDR1 MDHEN, CDR2 SYDVKM. V lost 6 bases, J lost 1 base, and 11 bases stayed unmatched. This CDR3 contains 17 residues. CDR3 in DNA: TGTGCCAGCAGCTACATCGGGACTACCCAGAACACCGGGGAGCTGTTTTTT. As protein: CASSYIGTTQNTGELFF.

The J gene is TRBJ2-5, the V gene TRBV5-4, with D perhaps TRBD2 (6 bases). Per germline, CDR1 SGHNT and CDR2 YYREEE (reference sequence). V dropped 4 bases and J dropped 2 bases, with 12 bases sitting between them. This CDR3 comprises 14 residues. The CDR3 bases are TGTGCCAGCAGCGGGGGAGGAGGTCAAGAGACCCAGTACTTC. Residues: CASSGGGGQETQYF.

J is TRBJ2-2 and V is TRBV6-1, with D perhaps matching TRBD2 (6 bases). Germline V gives CDR1 MNHNS, CDR2 SASEGT. The CDR3 spans 17 residues. V dropped 3 bases and J dropped 3 bases, with 17 bases sitting between them. For the CDR3, the DNA is TGTGCCAGCAGTGACGCACCGGGACTCAAGTACACCGGGGAGCTGTTTTTT. It specifies CASSDAPGLKYTGELFF.

The chain is built from TRBV24-1 and TRBJ2-7, with D hard to call. The CDR3 totals 12 residues. Trimming shortened V by 4 bases and J by 3 bases, and 6 bases separated the two germline ends. Per germline, CDR1 KGHDR and CDR2 SFDVKD. CDR3: CATSETGYEQYF. The CDR3 region has the DNA TGTGCCACCAGTGAGACGGGCTACGAGCAGTACTTC.

In DNA form, the CDR3 reads TGTGCCAGCTCACTGGGACAGGGGGGAGGCAATCAGCCCCAGCATTTT. This translates into CASSLGQGGGNQPQHF. The chain is built from TRBV18 and TRBJ1-5, with 11 positions matching TRBD1. From germline, CDR1 is KGHSH and CDR2 LQKENI. The ends lost 4 bases at V and 2 bases at J; junction bases unmatched: 4. CDR3 length equals 16 residues.

This clone was recorded once. The chain recombines TRBV5-1 with TRBJ2-2; 10 bases line up with TRBD2. V lost 4 bases and J lost 6; bases outside the gene matches: 15. The CDR3 extends over 18 amino acids. Germline values: CDR1 SGHRS, CDR2 YFSETQ. CDR3 residues: CASSPKSSGSLGAGELFF. Here the CDR3 DNA reads TGCGCCAGCAGCCCTAAATCTAGCGGGAGCTTGGGGGCCGGGGAGCTGTTTTTT.

The V call is TRBV15, the J call TRBJ2-1; no clear D. Trimming removed 1 base at V and 6 bases at J, with 22 bases between. Germline loops: CDR1 LNHNV, CDR2 YYDKDF (reference sequence). The CDR3 length is 18 residues. The CDR3 nucleotides read TGTGCCACCAGCAGAGCGGAGTTAGGAGTGATTGGCATCAATGAGCAGTTCTTC. The encoded protein is CATSRAELGVIGINEQFF. Supplemented by reference TRBV15 and TRBJ2-1, the full variable domain reads DAMVIQNPRYQVTQFGKPVTLSCSQTLNHNVMYWYQQKSSQAPKLLFHYYDKDFNNEADTPDNFQSRRPNTSFCFLDIRSPGLGDTAMYLCATSRAELGVIGINEQFFGPGTRLTVL.

The CDR3 DNA reads TGCAGCGTTGAGGGGGACACCCATGGCTACACCTTC. Amino acid sequence: CSVEGDTHGYTF. The genes are TRBV29-1 and TRBJ1-2, with a weak D call TRBD1 (6 bases). The CDR3 covers 12 residues. V was trimmed by 3 bases and J by 6 bases, leaving 11 bases between them. The germline V gene encodes CDR1 SQVTM and CDR2 ANQGSEA.

The chain is built from TRBV7-8 and TRBJ2-1; no clear D. The CDR3 extends over 15 amino acids. Trimming took 0 bases from V and 0 from J, leaving 6 bases between them. Germline V lookup: CDR1 SGHVS, CDR2 FQNEAQ. CDR3 amino acids: CASSLAGASYNEQFF. The CDR3, as DNA: TGTGCCAGCAGCTTAGCGGGCGCCTCCTACAATGAGCAGTTCTTC.

This clone was detected only a few times. The CDR3 here is CASSQPKGTNEKLFF. DNA for the CDR3: TGTGCCAGCAGCCAGCCCAAGGGGACTAATGAAAAACTGTTTTTT. This chain connects TRBV3-1 (or the pseudogene TRBV3-2) to TRBJ1-4; tentatively, D is TRBD1 (5 bases). The CDR3 sequence is 15 residues long. With 3 bases removed from V and 2 bases from J, the gap between germline ends came to 10 bases. CDR1 and CDR2 from the germline V gene are LGHDT and YNNKEL (reference sequence).

The rearrangement links TRBV27 to TRBJ2-7; 7 positions match TRBD1. The CDR3 extends over 15 amino acids. The germline V gene has CDR1 MNHEY and CDR2 SMNVEV (reference sequence). The V and J ends lost 2 bases and 1 base, in that order; junction bases with no gene match: 5. CDR3 loop: CASSLRAGGSYEQYF. The CDR3 DNA reads TGTGCCAGCAGTTTACGGGCAGGGGGTTCCTACGAGCAGTACTTC.

CDR3 in amino acids: CASSERGGYGYTF. For the CDR3, the DNA is TGTGCCAGCAGTGAAAGAGGGGGCTATGGCTACACCTTC. The chain has TRBV6-1 and TRBJ1-2; perhaps TRBD1 as D (6 bases). V was shortened by 2 bases and J by 4 bases, with 8 bases between the two germline ends. The CDR3 totals 13 residues. Germline loops: CDR1 MNHNS, CDR2 SASEGT.

Concerning this clone itself: The same CDR3 also results from other DNA sequences found in this sample. The V and J genes are TRBV30 and TRBJ1-1; D call uncertain. Between the trimmed V and J ends, which lost 2 bases and 3 bases, there was a span of 4 bases. This CDR3 has 11 residues. Germline-derived CDR1 and CDR2 are GTSNPN and SVGIG (reference sequence). The DNA of the CDR3 is TGTGCCTGGAGTCGGGACACTGAAGCTTTCTTT. This codes for CAWSRDTEAFF.

The J gene is TRBJ1-5, the V gene TRBV10-3, with a possible D match to TRBD1 (5 bases). The V gene's germline CDR1 is ENHRY and CDR2 SYGVKD. Trimming shortened V by 0 bases and J by 7 bases, and 13 bases separated the two germline ends. The CDR3 totals 15 residues. The CDR3 spells CAISESGGVGQPQHF. The CDR3 DNA sequence: TGTGCCATCAGTGAGTCGGGGGGGGTTGGACAGCCCCAGCATTTT.

The chain carries TRBV28 and TRBJ1-4, with D perhaps TRBD1 (5 bases). V lost 2 bases and J 7 bases, leaving 20 bases between the germline ends. The CDR3 length is 17 residues. CDR1 and CDR2 (germline): MDHEN, SYDVKM. In DNA form, the CDR3 reads TGTGCCAGCAGTTTACCTCGACAGAGGGGCGGGGTTGAAAAACTGTTTTTT. This encodes CASSLPRQRGGVEKLFF.

This chain links TRBV7-6 with TRBJ2-2; D unresolved. CDR1 and CDR2 (germline): SGHVS, FNYEAQ. This CDR3 contains 16 residues. Trimming took off 5 bases at V and 0 bases at J, with 13 bases between the two ends. CDR3 protein: CASSPDTFANTGELFF. CDR3 coding DNA: TGTGCCAGCAGCCCTGATACTTTCGCGAACACCGGGGAGCTGTTTTTT. Full variable domain (remainder filled in from reference TRBV7-6 and TRBJ2-2): GAGVSQSPRYKVTKRGQDVALRCDPISGHVSLYWYRQALGQGPEFLTYFNYEAQQDKSGLPNDRFSAERPEGSISTLTIQRTEQRDSAMYRCASSPDTFANTGELFFGEGSRLTVL.

This clone was counted between two and nine times. The CDR3 loop is CASSPDRSYSPLHF. Here the CDR3 DNA reads TGTGCCAGCAGCCCGGACAGATCCTATTCACCCCTCCACTTT. The chain is built from TRBV7-2 and TRBJ1-6, with a weak D call TRBD1 (6 bases). CDR3 length equals 14 residues. Trimming pared 5 bases from V and 8 bases from J, leaving 13 bases between. Per the germline V gene, CDR1 is SGHTA and CDR2 is FQGNSA.

This clone occurred once. The rearrangement links TRBV7-3 to TRBJ1-4; 9 bases map to TRBD1. Germline values: CDR1 SGHTA, CDR2 FQGTGA. With 5 bases clipped from V and 8 bases from J, the junction kept 9 bases outside the gene matches. The length of the CDR3 is 15 residues. The DNA of the CDR3 is TGTGCCAGCAGCAGCCGGGGACAGGGATCCGAAAAACTGTTTTTT. This encodes CASSSRGQGSEKLFF.